This T cell receptor (beta chain) was found in a study of post-analysis software for immune sequencing data. Study-wide context: Recorded disease courses covered relapsing-remitting, secondary progressive and progressive-relapsing multiple sclerosis. Some patients had no subtype annotation.

Built from TCR beta cDNA, the libraries had unique molecular identifiers in them. Each batch of roughly 1 to 10 million T cells produced 500,000 to 600,000 cDNA molecules. TCRdb ran MiXCR on the PCR reads and lists one entry per CDR3 protein. The sample yields about 170,000 distinct CDR3 sequences, 30% seen once. This CDR3 region has 16 residues. After removal of 4 bases from V and 6 bases from J, the junction contained 12 bases not matched to a gene. From germline, CDR1 is LGHDT and CDR2 YNNKEL (reference sequence). As regards this clonotype: Its antigen is undetermined.

Broader study findings: TRBV5-6, TRBV5-1 and TRBV20-1 were among roughly five TRBV segments more frequent in patients than controls. Samples prepared in the same batch strongly co-clustered by F measure. Controls significantly exceeded multiple sclerosis patients in normalized Chao1 diversity.

The specimen sequenced was blood. V usage is TRBV3-1 and J usage is TRBJ2-1, with TRBD2 identical over 7 bases. The TCR sequence derives from a girl aged 5-17 years with multiple sclerosis. CDR3 residues: CASSPLVSASGNEQFF. Written as DNA, the CDR3 is TGTGCCAGCAGCCCTCTGGTATCGGCTAGCGGCAATGAGCAGTTCTTC.